This T cell receptor (beta chain) came from a study of regulatory T cells in long-lasting Graves disease. Noted time point: newly diagnosed GD, antithyroid drugs for less than 3 months. Following extraction of RNA from PBMCs, that RNA was used to make the TCR library. Study-wide findings and caveats: Accuracy might have suffered from few samples.

The CDR3 consists of 16 residues. CDR1 and CDR2 from the germline V gene are MNHEY and SVGAGI. Between the trimmed V and J ends, which lost 2 bases and 3 bases, there was a span of 16 bases. For this clonotype: Antigen unknown. The conserved phenylalanine or tryptophan normally closing the CDR3 is absent here, so this likely arose from a read error.

Assembly of TCR beta libraries relied on iRepertoire HTBI primers together with Arm-PCR of CDR3 regions. Methods used by the authors: The samples included under 75 TRBV and around 15 TRBJ segments. TCRdb re-called the multiplex PCR reads through MiXCR, storing one row per CDR3 protein. Here the V and J calls rest on TCRdb's processing, not on the authors' analysis. The sample lists 300,000 to 450,000 distinct CDR3 sequences; around 15% were seen once. Sequencing used peripheral blood mononuclear cells (PBMCs), obtained at new diagnosis, from a patient treated with antithyroid drugs. The chain carries TRBV6-5 and TRBJ2-5; D possibly corresponds to TRBD2 (5 bases). The source is a female donor with Graves disease. The CDR3: CASSYPRRDGKETQYS. The CDR3 DNA sequence: TGTGCCAGCAGTTACCCCCGTCGAGACGGGAAAGAGACCCAGTACTCC.